This T cell receptor (beta chain) was captured in a study of Graves' ophthalmopathy and Graves' hyperthyroidism. This CDR3 has 11 amino acids. The V end was cut by 7 bases, the J end by 10 bases, with 14 bases between. Germline values: CDR1 SNHLY, CDR2 FYNNEI. This clonotype was seen at least ten times. Amplification targeted the TCR beta CDR3 regions, with RNA transcripts as the source material. The authors performed first-round RT-PCR with HTBI primers and then a second-round multiplex PCR. From the multiplex PCR reads, TCRdb called clonotypes with MiXCR, one entry per CDR3 protein. This sample has roughly 400,000 distinct CDR3 sequences, with approximately 15% found just once. A follow-up of 18 months without ophthalmopathy meant that hyperthyroidism was stable.

V gene TRBV2 combines with J gene TRBJ2-7, with a possible D match to TRBD1 (5 bases). This receptor was obtained from a woman under 30 with stable Graves' hyperthyroidism. Sequencing was done on a sample of peripheral blood. DNA of the CDR3: TGTGCCAGCACCCCGTCCCAGGGCCAGTACTTC. This gives the protein CASTPSQGQYF.